A single T cell receptor beta chain is shown here with its context. What it recognizes is unknown. Germline CDR1 is MNHNY and CDR2 is SVGAGI (reference sequence). The CDR3 is 14 residues long. V was shortened by 7 bases and J by 3 bases, with 15 bases between the two germline ends. The data are from a study of regulatory and conventional T cells in RAG deficiency. General observations from the study: Shorter CDR3s in all patient subsets; >80% Treg-Tconv overlap in Omenn. Omenn CD25-high CD127-low cells may be activated cells, not true Tregs.

Produced via immunoSEQ multiplex PCR; TCRdb's table is partial and in-frame only. The sample holds 9,500 to 15,000 clones, roughly 94% seen once. Regulatory T cells were sorted from blood as CD4+ CD25-high CD127-low cells. These data were also reused for a study on regulatory T cells. From that study: The primer mix had 52 TRBV and 13 TRBJ primers.

The chain couples TRBV6-6 to TRBJ1-1; possible D gene TRBD1, 5 bases. The source of this sequence is a human donor in good health. The sample consisted of CD127- CD25+ CD4+ Tregs sorted from blood. The CDR3 nucleotides are TGTGCCAGCACTAAAAGGGCGGGGGACACTGAAGCTTTCTTT. It yields the protein CASTKRAGDTEAFF.